This section outlines one T cell receptor beta chain sequence together with its context. The antigen remains unidentified. The data originate from a study of cytomegalovirus exposure and HLA in healthy donors. The CDR3 length is 15 residues. Germline V gene data show CDR1 as GTSNPN and CDR2 as SVGIG (reference sequence). V dropped 2 bases and J dropped 2 bases, with 15 bases sitting between them. Findings of the study overall: Despite most TCR sequences being rare, some public TCRs occurred in many donors. Associated with cytomegalovirus, according to the listing, were fewer than 200 TCR beta chains.

The assay was immunoSEQ multiplex PCR, and TCRdb's table has in-frame clones only and misses some. The data contain 200,000 to 250,000 clones, about 90% of them seen just once; the ten biggest clones take up 12%. The sample comprised PBMCs. The TCR originated in a man aged 18 to 30 in good health and CMV-seropositive. The rearrangement uses TRBV30 and TRBJ2-5; D unclear. The CDR3 region has the DNA TGTGCCTGGAGTATCGGTGACGGCGGACAAGAGACCCAGTACTTC. This gives the protein CAWSIGDGGQETQYF.